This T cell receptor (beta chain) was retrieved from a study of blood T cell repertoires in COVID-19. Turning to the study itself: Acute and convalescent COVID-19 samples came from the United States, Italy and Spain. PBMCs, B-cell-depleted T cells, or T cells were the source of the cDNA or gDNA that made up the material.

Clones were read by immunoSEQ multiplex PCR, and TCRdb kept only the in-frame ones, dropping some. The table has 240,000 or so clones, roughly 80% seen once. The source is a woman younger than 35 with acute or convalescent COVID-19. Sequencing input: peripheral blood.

In DNA, the CDR3 is TGCAGCGTTGCAGGCCCGAGCTCCTACGAGCAGTACTTC. It encodes CSVAGPSSYEQYF. The rearrangement links TRBV29-1 to TRBJ2-7; D not certain. The CDR3 is 13 amino acids. The ends were cut back, 4 bases at V and 0 bases at J, with 10 bases in the middle. Per the germline V gene, CDR1 is SQVTM and CDR2 is ANQGSEA.